The 9 T cell receptor beta chains below were found in one sample sequenced in a study of cytomegalovirus exposure and HLA in healthy donors. Primers included in the PCR were 60 Vbeta and 13 Jbeta primers. This table comes from immunoSEQ multiplex PCR, and its TCRdb copy is limited to in-frame clones, with some not included. The sample includes more than 140,000 clones, more than 65% of them seen just once. The source material was PBMCs. The receptors were gathered from a young man in good health and CMV-seropositive.

This chain uses TRBV11-2 with TRBJ1-2, with D maybe TRBD1 (6 bases). V was cut by 2 bases and J by 5 bases, with 12 bases left in between. Per germline, CDR1 SGHAT and CDR2 FQNNGV. The CDR3 length is 14 residues. The CDR3 sequence: CASSLTGLRYGYTF. As DNA, the CDR3 is TGTGCCAGCAGCTTAACAGGGCTAAGATATGGCTACACCTTC.

The rearrangement uses TRBV6-6 and TRBJ1-2, with D unclear. Per germline, CDR1 MNHNY and CDR2 SVGAGI (reference sequence). V was cut by 6 bases and J by 8 bases, with 16 bases left in between. The CDR3 is 13 residues long. The CDR3 coding sequence is TGTGCCAGCAGCCCTGCCGTTGGCTGGGGCTACACCTTC. Its translation is CASSPAVGWGYTF.

This clone was detected only once. The V call is TRBV28, the J call TRBJ1-5; 7 nucleotides agree with TRBD1. Germline CDR1 and CDR2: MDHEN and SYDVKM. The J segment lost 6 bases and the V segment lost 6 bases, leaving 8 bases of the junction unmatched. This CDR3 has 14 amino acids. The CDR3 bases are TGTGCCAGCAGCCAAGGGGGCGGCCTTCAGCCCCAGCATTTT. Translated, it gives CASSQGGGLQPQHF.

The chain has TRBV10-2 and TRBJ2-5; 9 bases are a match to TRBD2. TRBJ2-7 matches the DNA end more closely, so the J call is doubtful. Germline lookup yields CDR1 WSHSY and CDR2 SAAADI. CDR3 length equals 14 residues. CDR3 residues: CASRASGATYEQYF. In nucleotides, the CDR3 is TGCGCCAGCAGGGCTAGCGGGGCGACCTACGAGCAGTACTTC.

The rearrangement uses TRBV18 and TRBJ2-1, with 8 bases lining up with TRBD1. The CDR3 is made up of 14 amino acids. Germline assignment: CDR1 KGHSH and CDR2 LQKENI. After removal of 4 bases from V and 6 bases from J, the junction contained 5 bases not matched to a gene. The CDR3 region has the DNA TGTGCCAGCTCACAACAAGACAGGGGCAATGAGCAGTTCTTC. Protein sequence: CASSQQDRGNEQFF. Filled out from reference TRBV18 and TRBJ2-1, the complete variable domain reads NAGVMQNPRHLVRRRGQEARLRCSPMKGHSHVYWYRQLPEEGLKFMVYLQKENIIDESGMPKERFSAEFPKEGPSILRIQQVVRGDSAAYFCASSQQDRGNEQFFGPGTRLTVL.

This clone is termed medium-sized. V and J are TRBV6-1 and TRBJ1-5; the match to TRBD1 covers 8 bases. The germline gives CDR1 MNHNS, CDR2 SASEGT. The V segment lost 4 bases and the J segment 1 base; nucleotides outside the gene matches: 9. This CDR3 is 17 amino acids long. The CDR3 bases are TGTGCCAGCAGTGCCAACAGGGGGGGCCTAAGCAATCAGCCCCAGCATTTT. It translates to CASSANRGGLSNQPQHF.

The rearrangement uses TRBV19 and TRBJ2-2; no reliable D call. Germline V CDR1 and CDR2: LNHDA, SQIVND (reference sequence). V lost 7 bases to trimming and J lost 6 bases, with 15 bases between them. The CDR3 contains 14 residues. CDR3 DNA: TGTGCCAGTACGTCGTCTTACATCGCCGGGGAGCTGTTTTTT. Amino acids: CASTSSYIAGELFF.

This chain joins TRBV7-9 and TRBJ2-7, with D perhaps TRBD1 (6 bases). The CDR3 consists of 17 residues. Germline CDR1 is SEHNR and CDR2 is FQNEAQ (reference sequence). The V end was cut by 1 base, the J end by 0 bases, with 16 bases between. The CDR3: CASSLGPGVDSSYEQYF. The CDR3 region has the DNA TGTGCCAGCAGCTTAGGTCCAGGGGTTGATAGCTCCTACGAGCAGTACTTC.

The chain is built from TRBV29-1 and TRBJ2-5; the D gene is possibly TRBD2 (5 bases). V gave up 5 bases and J gave up 4 bases, with 20 bases separating them. This CDR3 contains 15 residues. Germline CDR1 SQVTM, CDR2 ANQGSEA. CDR3 amino acids: CSVNREGPKRETQYF. DNA of the CDR3: TGCAGCGTTAACCGGGAAGGCCCTAAACGAGAGACCCAGTACTTC.